The 26 T cell receptor beta chains below all came from one sample that was sequenced in a study of T cell responses to AZD1222 COVID-19 vaccine. Libraries were prepared by immunoSEQ multiplex PCR; TCRdb keeps only in-frame clonotypes and omits some of them. Of tens of thousands of clones listed, roughly 88% are singletons. The sequencing used peripheral blood, collected on day 0 of AZD1222 vaccination. The receptors come from an adult in good health.

This chain joins TRBV19 and TRBJ2-5; 10 bases are a match to TRBD1. This CDR3 comprises 15 residues. The ends lost 4 bases at V and 2 bases at J; junction bases unmatched: 4. Germline V gene sequence: CDR1 LNHDA, CDR2 SQIVND (reference sequence). The DNA for the CDR3 is TGTGCCAGTAGTACGACAGGGGGCGGGCAAGAGACCCAGTACTTC. Translated, it gives CASSTTGGGQETQYF.

The chain recombines TRBV6-4 with TRBJ2-1; TRBD2 matches 11 bases. The germline CDR1 and CDR2 sequences are MRHNA and SNTAGT. V lost 0 bases, J lost 0 bases, and 1 base stayed unmatched. This CDR3 spans 17 amino acids. Here the CDR3 DNA reads TGTGCCAGCAGTGACTCGCTAGCGGGGGGCTCCTACAATGAGCAGTTCTTC. Its translation is CASSDSLAGGSYNEQFF.

The V and J genes are TRBV2 and TRBJ2-2; D perhaps matches TRBD2 (7 bases). Germline-derived CDR1 and CDR2 are SNHLY and FYNNEI. The V gene lost 6 bases and the J gene lost 4 bases, with 9 bases spanning the gap. The CDR3 is 13 amino acids. Written as DNA, the CDR3 is TGTGCCAGCAGGGGGGGGCCCACCGGGGAGCTGTTTTTT. Residues: CASRGGPTGELFF.

This CDR3 reads CASRESPGSYEQYF. The CDR3 coding sequence is TGTGCCAGCAGGGAAAGCCCAGGGTCCTACGAGCAGTACTTC. V is TRBV25-1 and J is TRBJ2-7; the D gene is possibly TRBD1 (5 bases). This CDR3 region has 14 residues. V gave up 6 bases and J gave up 1 base, with 13 bases separating them. Germline CDR1 MGHDK, CDR2 SYGVNS.

This rearrangement joins TRBV6-2 or TRBV6-3 to TRBJ1-5; 9 nucleotides align to TRBD1. With 4 bases clipped from V and 2 bases from J, the junction kept 12 bases outside the gene matches. The CDR3 totals 18 residues. Germline V gene sequence: CDR1 MNHEY, CDR2 SVGEGT. CDR3 amino acids: CASSWTGTGNFGNQPQHF. The CDR3, as DNA: TGTGCCAGCAGTTGGACCGGGACAGGGAATTTTGGCAATCAGCCCCAGCATTTT.

The chain uses TRBV18 and TRBJ2-7, with TRBD1 matching 9 bases. The CDR3 is made up of 14 amino acids. J lost 3 bases, V lost 3 bases, and 3 bases had no gene match. Per the germline V gene, CDR1 is KGHSH and CDR2 is LQKENI. In nucleotides, the CDR3 is TGTGCCAGCTCACCGGAGACAGGGGGCTACGAGCAGTACTTC. Residues: CASSPETGGYEQYF.

The chain recombines TRBV5-1 with TRBJ2-3; the D gene is possibly TRBD2 (5 bases). V was shortened by 4 bases and J by 1 base, with 16 bases between the two germline ends. The CDR3 consists of 16 residues. CDR1 and CDR2 from the germline V gene are SGHRS and YFSETQ. In DNA, the CDR3 is TGCGCCAGCAGCCCGGGATTTCTAACTGGCACAGATACGCAGTATTTT. Protein: CASSPGFLTGTDTQYF.

The V and J genes are TRBV12-3 or TRBV12-4 and TRBJ2-7; D remains unclear. V was cut by 0 bases and J by 6 bases, with 9 bases left in between. The CDR3 is 13 amino acids. The CDR3 nucleotides are TGTGCCAGCAGTTTAGCGCCCGGCTCCGAGCAGTACTTC. Amino acids: CASSLAPGSEQYF.

The chain couples TRBV5-1 to TRBJ1-5; D is ambiguous. The CDR3 is 17 residues long. The V gene's germline CDR1 is SGHRS and CDR2 YFSETQ. The ends were cut back, 0 bases at V and 6 bases at J, with 19 bases in the middle. CDR3 sequence (DNA): TGCGCCAGCAGCTTGGGCGGCGCGGGTGAGACGGGTCAGCCCCAGCATTTT. Its translation: CASSLGGAGETGQPQHF.

The chain couples TRBV30 to TRBJ1-1; no clear D. The CDR3 runs 13 residues. Germline values: CDR1 GTSNPN, CDR2 SVGIG (reference sequence). V was trimmed by 2 bases and J by 1 base, leaving 8 bases between them. The CDR3 loop reads CAWSRWRNTEAFF. In DNA, the CDR3 is TGTGCCTGGAGTAGGTGGCGGAACACTGAAGCTTTCTTT. Variable domain in full (rest from reference TRBV30 and TRBJ1-1): SQTIHQWPATLVQPVGSPLSLECTVEGTSNPNLYWYRQAAGRGLQLLFYSVGIGQISSEVPQNLSASRPQDRQFILSSKKLLLSDSGFYLCAWSRWRNTEAFFGQGTRLTVV.

The rearrangement joins TRBV7-2 to TRBJ2-7; TRBD2 aligns across 7 bases. Trimming at V came to 5 bases and at J to 2 bases, leaving 15 bases not matched to a gene. From germline, CDR1 is SGHTA and CDR2 FQGNSA. There are 17 residues in the CDR3. Written as DNA, the CDR3 is TGTGCCAGCAGCCCGCGGGGGACGGCGGGGTCAACCTACGAGCAGTACTTC. Translating gives CASSPRGTAGSTYEQYF.

V is TRBV2 and J is TRBJ2-2; TRBD1 matches 7 bases. Per germline, CDR1 SNHLY and CDR2 FYNNEI. V was pared by 7 bases and J by 0 bases, with 2 bases of the junction left unmatched. CDR3 size: 14 residues. CDR3 sequence reads: CASTGTANTGELFF. CDR3 bases: TGTGCCAGCACCGGGACAGCGAACACCGGGGAGCTGTTTTTT.

The V call is TRBV12-5, the J call TRBJ1-1, with TRBD1 matching 9 bases. The CDR3 has 13 amino acids. In germline, CDR1 is LGHNT, CDR2 FRNRAP. Trimming removed 7 bases from V and 10 bases from J; junction bases left unmatched: 10. The CDR3 nucleotides are TGTGCTAGTGTCCAGCCGGGACAGGGCCTAGCTTTCTTT. It translates to CASVQPGQGLAFF.

This clone is a singleton in its sample. The chain has TRBV3-1 (or the pseudogene TRBV3-2) and TRBJ1-1; no definite D call. Looked up from germline, CDR1 is LGHDT and CDR2 is YNNKEL (reference sequence). The CDR3 is 13 residues long. V gave up 1 base and J gave up 14 bases, with 17 bases separating them. This CDR3 is CASSQVSSHRVFF. CDR3 sequence (DNA): TGTGCCAGCAGCCAAGTAAGTTCCCATCGTGTATTCTTT.

The chain has TRBV24-1 and TRBJ2-1; D may be TRBD2 (6 bases). Trimming removed 4 bases at V and 7 bases at J, with 16 bases between. Looked up from germline, CDR1 is KGHDR and CDR2 is SFDVKD. The CDR3 runs 15 residues. DNA for the CDR3: TGTGCCACCAGTGACTCCCGGCAGGGAGGTAATGAGCAGTTCTTC. Its protein product is CATSDSRQGGNEQFF.

The V gene is TRBV24-1, the J gene TRBJ1-6; D remains unclear. CDR3 length: 19 amino acids. Trimming cost V 6 bases and J 9 bases, with 29 bases left between them. Germline V gene sequence: CDR1 KGHDR, CDR2 SFDVKD. The CDR3 region has the DNA TGTGCCACCAGTCCTCTTGTGTTGAGGCCCACCTATGCGGGTTCACCCCTCCACTTT. Translating gives CATSPLVLRPTYAGSPLHF.

The chain joins TRBV11-2 to TRBJ2-7, with TRBD1 identical over 7 bases. Looked up from germline, CDR1 is SGHAT and CDR2 is FQNNGV. J was trimmed by 0 bases and V by 5 bases; bases with no gene match: 7. This CDR3 is 15 amino acids long. CDR3 sequence (DNA): TGTGCCAGCAGCCCCAGACAGGGCCGCTCCTACGAGCAGTACTTC. Translation gives CASSPRQGRSYEQYF.

This rearrangement joins TRBV7-9 to TRBJ2-5; D remains ambiguous. The germline V and J ends were trimmed by 1 base and 7 bases, with 16 bases remaining between them. The CDR3 runs 15 residues. Germline CDR1 and CDR2: SEHNR and FQNEAQ (reference sequence). CDR3 protein: CASSLVGLRVVTQYF. CDR3 nucleotides: TGTGCCAGCAGCTTAGTTGGGCTACGGGTTGTGACCCAGTACTTC.

The chain couples TRBV7-2 to TRBJ1-1; tentative D call: TRBD1 (5 bases). The CDR3 sequence is 16 residues long. Germline values: CDR1 SGHTA, CDR2 FQGNSA. Trimming left V 5 bases short and J 8 bases short, with 24 bases between. The CDR3 region has the DNA TGTGCCAGCAGCATGTCCGGGACTCCCGGGCGGGGAGAAGCTTTCTTT. This codes for CASSMSGTPGRGEAFF.

The genes are TRBV6-5 and TRBJ2-2; D remains ambiguous. CDR3 length: 15 residues. Between the trimmed V and J ends, which lost 0 bases and 7 bases, there was a span of 12 bases. Germline values: CDR1 MNHEY, CDR2 SVGAGI. CDR3 in amino acids: CASSYSIRRFGELFF. The CDR3, as DNA: TGTGCCAGCAGTTACTCGATCCGGCGGTTCGGGGAGCTGTTTTTT.

This sequence joins TRBV5-4 and TRBJ2-2; 11 nucleotides align to TRBD2. The CDR3 extends over 16 amino acids. V trimming: 1 base; J trimming: 1 base; junction bases outside the gene matches: 0. CDR1 SGHNT and CDR2 YYREEE come from the germline V gene (reference sequence). Here the CDR3 DNA reads TGTGCCAGCAGCTTGCTAGCGGGGGGGAACACCGGGGAGCTGTTTTTT. Encoded protein: CASSLLAGGNTGELFF.

This chain joins TRBV4-3 and TRBJ1-4, with D possibly being TRBD1 (5 bases). Germline CDR1 reads LGHNA; CDR2 reads YSLEER. The CDR3 consists of 17 residues. V was clipped by 4 bases and J by 5 bases, with 20 bases between them. CDR3 DNA sequence: TGCGCCAGCAGCCTCGGGTTTCTGGGGCGGGAAAATGAAAAACTGTTTTTT. It codes for CASSLGFLGRENEKLFF.

The chain joins TRBV30 to TRBJ1-6; D call uncertain. This CDR3 contains 13 residues. V lost 0 bases and J 9 bases, leaving 9 bases between the germline ends. The germline V gene encodes CDR1 GTSNPN and CDR2 SVGIG (reference sequence). CDR3 nucleotide sequence: TGTGCCTGGAGTGTATACGGGTTTTCACCCCTCCACTTT. Amino acid sequence: CAWSVYGFSPLHF.

V gene TRBV9 combines with J gene TRBJ2-2; 15 bases are a match to TRBD2. V shed 0 bases, J shed 4 bases, and the junction held 13 bases outside the gene matches. CDR3 length equals 21 residues. From germline, CDR1 is SGDLS and CDR2 YYNGEE. The CDR3 DNA reads TGTGCCAGCAGCGTAGGAACTGGGACTAGCGGGGGGATGTTGGGCACCGGGGAGCTGTTTTTT. The encoded protein is CASSVGTGTSGGMLGTGELFF.

The V and J genes are TRBV6-2 or TRBV6-3 and TRBJ1-5; TRBD1 matches at 8 bases. Germline CDR1 MNHEY, CDR2 SVGEGT. The CDR3 runs to 13 residues. V gave up 6 bases and J gave up 6 bases; unmatched junction bases: 4. CDR3 sequence reads: CASSRQGIQPQHF. CDR3 DNA sequence: TGTGCCAGCAGCCGACAGGGGATTCAGCCCCAGCATTTT.

Written as DNA, the CDR3 is TGTGCCAGCAGTTTACGCTCTGGGGCCAACGTCCTGACTTTC. Encoded protein: CASSLRSGANVLTF. The chain links TRBV28 to TRBJ2-6; D is ambiguous. The CDR3 is 14 residues long. V gave up 2 bases and J gave up 0 bases, with 2 bases separating them. Germline V gene lookup returns CDR1 MDHEN and CDR2 SYDVKM.